Presented here are 11 T cell receptor beta chains from one specimen sequenced in a study of regulatory T cells in long-lasting Graves disease. Time point in this sample: newly diagnosed GD, antithyroid drugs for less than 3 months. PBMCs provided the RNA from which the TCR library was made. With iRepertoire HTBI primers and Arm-PCR of CDR3 regions, TCR beta libraries were built. MiXCR, applied by TCRdb to the multiplex PCR reads, yields one record per CDR3 protein. The sample has around 460,000 distinct CDR3 sequences, 12% to 15% seen once. These same data were also listed under a study on T cells in Graves' hyperthyroidism and ophthalmopathy.

The sequenced sample was peripheral blood mononuclear cells (PBMCs), obtained at new diagnosis, from a patient treated with antithyroid drugs. The origin of the receptors is a woman aged 45-60 years with Graves disease.

This clonotype has more than one count but fewer than ten. V is TRBV24-1 and J is TRBJ2-2, with 7 nucleotides matching TRBD2. The CDR3 has 15 amino acids. Germline CDR1 and CDR2: KGHDR and SFDVKD. J gave up 2 bases and V 3 bases, and 2 bases lay outside the gene matches. CDR3 in amino acids: CATSDTGGNTGELFF. The CDR3 DNA sequence: TGTGCCACCAGTGATACGGGGGGAAACACCGGGGAGCTGTTTTTT.

This clonotype has a count of ten or more. The J gene is TRBJ1-1, the V gene TRBV4-1; 8 bases align to TRBD1. The CDR3 sequence is 16 residues long. Germline V CDR1 and CDR2: MGHRA, YSYEKL. The trim removed 1 base at V and 5 bases at J, leaving 9 bases unmatched. The CDR3 is CASSQVLDRVRTEAFF. CDR3 nucleotides: TGCGCCAGCAGCCAAGTACTGGACAGGGTCAGAACTGAAGCTTTCTTT.

A remark on this clonotype: The junction departs from the called germline gene at one end, perhaps through a read error. The chain is built from TRBV7-2 and TRBJ2-3; D perhaps matches TRBD2 (8 bases). The CDR3 length is 15 residues. The germline CDR1 and CDR2 sequences are SGHTA and FQGNSA. The CDR3 reads CASGLGGGRTDTQYF. In DNA form, the CDR3 reads TGTGCCAGCGGCTTAGGGGGCGGGAGGACAGATACGCAGTATTTT.

There are many counts of this clonotype. CDR3 loop: CASSSGLGRQETQYF. The DNA for the CDR3 is TGTGCCAGCAGCTCAGGACTGGGTCGGCAGGAGACCCAGTACTTC. This sequence joins TRBV7-3 and TRBJ2-5; possibly TRBD2 for D (5 bases). The CDR3 consists of 15 residues. Germline V CDR1 and CDR2: SGHTA, FQGTGA. V was pared by 4 bases and J by 5 bases, with 17 bases between.

This clonotype was detected many times. The CDR3: CASSSLAGGDWEQYF. CDR3 in DNA: TGTGCCAGCAGTTCGTTAGCGGGAGGGGATTGGGAGCAGTACTTC. This sequence joins TRBV28 and TRBJ2-7; 11 bases map to TRBD2. The J segment lost 7 bases and the V segment lost 4 bases, leaving 9 bases of the junction unmatched. This CDR3 is 15 amino acids long. CDR1 MDHEN and CDR2 SYDVKM come from the germline V gene. Combining the CDR3 with reference TRBV28 and TRBJ2-7 gives the whole variable domain DVKVTQSSRYLVKRTGEKVFLECVQDMDHENMFWYRQDPGLGLRLIYFSYDVKMKEKGDIPEGYSVSREKKERFSLILESASTNQTSMYLCASSSLAGGDWEQYFGPGTRLTVT.

This clonotype came up many times. CDR3 DNA sequence: TGTGCCAGCCAGGCCGGGGGGGGTGGAGCTGGCCAAGAGACCCAGTACTTC. It codes for CASQAGGGGAGQETQYF. The chain carries TRBV28 and TRBJ2-5; 8 bases are shared with TRBD2. Germline CDR1 and CDR2: MDHEN and SYDVKM. CDR3 length: 17 amino acids. Germline trimming cut 8 bases from V and 1 base from J; bases unmatched to any gene: 15.

The chain is built from TRBV3-1 and TRBJ2-5, with D perhaps TRBD2 (5 bases). The CDR3 covers 14 residues. V gave up 1 base and J gave up 5 bases, with 11 bases separating them. Per germline, CDR1 LGHDT and CDR2 YNNKEL (reference sequence). In DNA form, the CDR3 reads TGTGCCAGCAGCCAAGGGGGAGTTCGGGAGACCCAGTACTTC. Encoded protein: CASSQGGVRETQYF.

This sequence joins TRBV28 and TRBJ2-2; unclear D gene. Per germline, CDR1 MDHEN and CDR2 SYDVKM. Trimming took off 6 bases at V and 4 bases at J, with 12 bases between the two ends. The CDR3 is 14 residues long. This CDR3 is CASRGFLVTGELFF. CDR3 DNA: TGTGCCAGCAGAGGTTTTTTAGTCACCGGGGAGCTGTTTTTT.

This clonotype has at least ten counts. The DNA for the CDR3 is TGCAGTGCTAGTGCCCGGACAGGGGGTACGACAGATACGCAGTATTTT. Its protein product is CSASARTGGTTDTQYF. The J gene is TRBJ2-3, the V gene TRBV20-1, with 10 bases that match TRBD1. CDR1 DFQATT and CDR2 SNEGSKA come from the germline V gene (reference sequence). After removal of 3 bases from V and 3 bases from J, the junction contained 9 bases not matched to a gene. CDR3 length equals 16 residues.

The V call is TRBV13, the J call TRBJ2-3; D is ambiguous. V lost 4 bases and J 0 bases, leaving 11 bases between the germline ends. Germline V gene lookup returns CDR1 PRHDT and CDR2 FYEKMQ (reference sequence). The CDR3 is 15 amino acids. CDR3 protein: CASSSAAISTDTQYF. The CDR3 nucleotides read TGTGCCAGCAGCTCGGCAGCAATTAGCACAGATACGCAGTATTTT. Full variable domain (rest looked up from reference TRBV13 and TRBJ2-3): AAGVIQSPRHLIKEKRETATLKCYPIPRHDTVYWYQQGPGQDPQFLISFYEKMQSDKGSIPDRFSAQQFSDYHSELNMSSLELGDSALYFCASSSAAISTDTQYFGPGTRLTVL.

A few counts support this clonotype. In DNA form, the CDR3 reads TGCGCCAGCAGTTCGGGACAGGAGAACATTCAGTACTTC. Translated: CASSSGQENIQYF. V gene TRBV5-1 combines with J gene TRBJ2-4; TRBD1 matches 8 bases. V lost 5 bases to trimming and J lost 7 bases; unmatched junction nucleotides: 5. CDR1 and CDR2 from the germline V gene are SGHRS and YFSETQ. CDR3 length equals 13 residues.